One sample yielded the 25 T cell receptor beta chains listed below, sequenced in a study of blood T cell repertoires in COVID-19. This table comes from immunoSEQ multiplex PCR, and its TCRdb copy is limited to in-frame clones, with some not included. There are 350,000 to 400,000 clones in the sample; more than 70% occur only once, and around 3% lies in the top ten. The sequenced sample was peripheral blood. Receptors originate from a woman aged 25 to 39 with COVID-19, enrolled during active disease.

The J gene is TRBJ2-3, the V gene TRBV19, with 7 bases identical to TRBD2. Germline CDR1 LNHDA, CDR2 SQIVND (reference sequence). This CDR3 has 13 amino acids. Unmatched junction bases numbered 2, after V lost 6 bases and J lost 2 bases. The DNA for the CDR3 is TGTGCCAGTAGCCGGGACTACACAGATACGCAGTATTTT. Protein: CASSRDYTDTQYF.

The V and J genes are TRBV27 and TRBJ1-5, with 7 bases fitting TRBD1. The germline gives CDR1 MNHEY, CDR2 SMNVEV (reference sequence). Trimming removed 8 bases from V and 11 bases from J; junction bases left unmatched: 18. The CDR3 has 15 amino acids. The CDR3: CASRRARDSIQAQHF. The CDR3 DNA reads as TGTGCCAGCCGAAGGGCCCGGGACAGCATCCAAGCCCAGCATTTT.

V is TRBV5-6 and J is TRBJ2-1; a weak D match, TRBD2 (5 bases). The V gene's germline CDR1 is SGHDT and CDR2 YYEEEE. V lost 0 bases, J lost 9 bases, and 10 bases lay in between. There are 13 residues in the CDR3. CDR3 in DNA: TGTGCCAGCAGCTTGGGGGAGAGGGCTGAGCAGTTCTTC. Protein: CASSLGERAEQFF.

This chain links TRBV24-1 with TRBJ2-1, with TRBD2 identical over 10 bases. From germline, CDR1 is KGHDR and CDR2 SFDVKD. This CDR3 is 19 amino acids long. V lost 0 bases, J lost 2 bases, and 9 bases stayed unmatched. Here the CDR3 reads CATSDLKASGSPPYNEQFF. DNA for the CDR3: TGTGCCACCAGTGATTTGAAGGCTAGCGGGAGTCCCCCCTACAATGAGCAGTTCTTC.

The V gene is TRBV3-1 (or the pseudogene TRBV3-2), the J gene TRBJ2-1, with 7 bases that match TRBD2. The V gene end was trimmed by 0 bases and the J gene end by 7 bases; junction bases not matched to a gene: 12. CDR1 and CDR2 (germline): LGHDT, YNNKEL (reference sequence). The CDR3 totals 17 residues. The chain's CDR3 is CASSQDGGGIAVNEQFF. The CDR3, as DNA: TGTGCCAGCAGCCAAGATGGGGGGGGGATAGCAGTTAATGAGCAGTTCTTC.

The V and J genes are TRBV15 and TRBJ1-5, with TRBD1 as a possible D gene (5 bases). The V end lost 0 bases, the J end lost 3 bases, and 18 bases lay between the germline ends. This CDR3 has 18 amino acids. In germline, CDR1 is LNHNV, CDR2 YYDKDF (reference sequence). The CDR3 DNA reads as TGTGCCACCAGCAGAGATCGGGGGTATGTTGACTTCAATCAGCCCCAGCATTTT. It yields the protein CATSRDRGYVDFNQPQHF. The whole variable domain, filled in from reference TRBV15 and TRBJ1-5, reads DAMVIQNPRYQVTQFGKPVTLSCSQTLNHNVMYWYQQKSSQAPKLLFHYYDKDFNNEADTPDNFQSRRPNTSFCFLDIRSPGLGDTAMYLCATSRDRGYVDFNQPQHFGDGTRLSIL.

The V call is TRBV2, the J call TRBJ2-7; 11 positions agree with TRBD2. This CDR3 spans 14 amino acids. The germline CDR1 and CDR2 sequences are SNHLY and FYNNEI. V gave up 7 bases and J gave up 2 bases; unmatched junction bases: 4. This CDR3 reads CASKGTSGAYEQYF. The CDR3 DNA follows: TGTGCCAGCAAAGGGACTAGCGGCGCCTACGAGCAGTACTTC.

The gene calls are TRBV7-2 and TRBJ1-2, with 9 bases fitting TRBD1. The CDR3 is 15 residues long. With 0 bases clipped from V and 8 bases from J, the junction kept 7 bases outside the gene matches. Germline lookup yields CDR1 SGHTA and CDR2 FQGNSA. The CDR3 here is CASSLAETGGHGYTF. CDR3 nucleotides: TGTGCCAGCAGCTTAGCGGAGACAGGGGGTCACGGCTACACCTTC.

This clone was picked up one time. The J gene is TRBJ2-1, the V gene TRBV7-2, with 8 bases lining up with TRBD2. With V trimmed by 8 bases and J by 8 bases, 17 bases remained unmatched. This CDR3 is built from 16 residues. Germline CDR1 SGHTA, CDR2 FQGNSA. Here the CDR3 DNA reads TGTGCCAGCCTACCCGGGGGTAGCGGGAATATGTATGAGCAGTTCTTC. Its translation is CASLPGGSGNMYEQFF.

The chain has TRBV7-2 and TRBJ1-5; perhaps TRBD1 as D (6 bases). CDR1 is SGHTA, CDR2 FQGNSA, per germline. This CDR3 region has 16 residues. V shed 3 bases and J shed 0 bases, with 12 bases lying between them. The DNA for the CDR3 is TGTGCCAGCAGCTTGTCGGGGGGCCATAGCAATCAGCCCCAGCATTTT. This codes for CASSLSGGHSNQPQHF.

The count of this clone is one. The CDR3 reads CASSTSGGRSTDTQYF. DNA of the CDR3: TGTGCCAGCAGCACTAGCGGGGGCCGTAGCACAGATACGCAGTATTTT. The gene calls are TRBV14 and TRBJ2-3; 11 bases are shared with TRBD2. V gave up 5 bases and J gave up 0 bases; unmatched junction bases: 4. There are 16 residues in the CDR3. Germline V lookup: CDR1 SGHDN, CDR2 FVKESK. The complete variable domain, with remaining parts taken from reference TRBV14 and TRBJ2-3, reads EAGVTQFPSHSVIEKGQTVTLRCDPISGHDNLYWYRRVMGKEIKFLLHFVKESKQDESGMPNNRFLAERTGGTYSTLKVQPAELEDSGVYFCASSTSGGRSTDTQYFGPGTRLTVL.

Turning to this clone: The same CDR3 arises from other DNA sequences in this sample as well. The rearrangement joins TRBV9 to TRBJ1-5, with no clear D. The CDR3 spans 14 residues. Germline V gene sequence: CDR1 SGDLS, CDR2 YYNGEE. Trimming stripped 0 bases from V and 2 bases from J, with 6 bases between. The CDR3 nucleotides read TGTGCCAGCAGCGTAGAGGGAGGCAATCAGCCCCAGCATTTT. Protein: CASSVEGGNQPQHF. The entire variable domain, with the rest obtained from reference TRBV9 and TRBJ1-5, is as follows: DSGVTQTPKHLITATGQRVTLRCSPRSGDLSVYWYQQSLDQGLQFLIQYYNGEERAKGNILERFSAQQFPDLHSELNLSSLELGDSALYFCASSVEGGNQPQHFGDGTRLSIL.

V usage is TRBV28 and J usage is TRBJ2-5; possibly TRBD2 for D (6 bases). Germline CDR1 reads MDHEN; CDR2 reads SYDVKM. This CDR3 is 13 amino acids long. V lost 3 bases, J lost 7 bases, and 12 bases lay in between. This CDR3 is CASSLSGVGTQYF. The CDR3 region has the DNA TGTGCCAGCAGTTTGTCGGGGGTTGGGACCCAGTACTTC.

V gene TRBV10-2 combines with J gene TRBJ2-7; 7 bases are a match to TRBD2. This CDR3 region has 14 residues. The V gene's germline CDR1 is WSHSY and CDR2 SAAADI. The J segment lost 1 base and the V segment lost 4 bases, leaving 4 bases of the junction unmatched. CDR3 coding DNA: TGCGCCAGCAGTGGTGGACTAGTATCCTACGAGCAGTACTTC. Encoded protein: CASSGGLVSYEQYF.

This chain joins TRBV9 and TRBJ2-7; TRBD1 might be the D (5 bases). Trimming cost V 0 bases and J 6 bases, with 10 bases left between them. This CDR3 region has 13 residues. Germline V CDR1 and CDR2: SGDLS, YYNGEE. The CDR3 DNA is TGTGCCAGCAGCGTAGCGCTGGGGCTCGAGCAGTACTTC. It encodes CASSVALGLEQYF.

A single count supports this clone. The genes are TRBV25-1 and TRBJ2-1, with TRBD2 matching over 8 bases. V lost 3 bases and J lost 8; bases outside the gene matches: 9. CDR1 MGHDK and CDR2 SYGVNS come from the germline V gene. CDR3 length: 15 amino acids. CDR3 in amino acids: CASSDSSGSGDEQFF. CDR3 coding DNA: TGTGCCAGCAGTGATTCGAGCGGGAGTGGGGATGAGCAGTTCTTC. Looking up the rest from reference TRBV25-1 and TRBJ2-1 gives the full variable domain: EADIYQTPRYLVIGTGKKITLECSQTMGHDKMYWYQQDPGMELHLIHYSYGVNSTEKGDLSSESTVSRIRTEHFPLTLESARPSHTSQYLCASSDSSGSGDEQFFGPGTRLTVL.

The chain is built from TRBV19 and TRBJ1-1, with TRBD1 identical over 7 bases. Germline CDR1 LNHDA, CDR2 SQIVND (reference sequence). V shed 3 bases and J 2 bases; nucleotides not matched to a gene: 3. The CDR3 has 14 amino acids. CDR3 region: CASSIPGGNTEAFF. The CDR3 nucleotides are TGTGCCAGTAGTATCCCAGGGGGAAACACTGAAGCTTTCTTT.

This clone was observed a handful of times. The V call is TRBV7-2, the J call TRBJ1-2; D is undetermined. CDR3 length: 13 residues. Deletions cut 1 base from V and 4 bases from J, with 7 bases between. Per the germline V gene, CDR1 is SGHTA and CDR2 is FQGNSA. The CDR3: CASSLESVYGYTF. For the CDR3, the DNA is TGTGCCAGCAGCTTAGAATCAGTCTATGGCTACACCTTC.

The chain links TRBV10-3 to TRBJ2-5, with TRBD2 identical over 8 bases. Germline loops: CDR1 ENHRY, CDR2 SYGVKD. This CDR3 comprises 13 residues. The ends lost 11 bases at V and 5 bases at J; junction bases unmatched: 10. This CDR3 is CAVGGGGPETQYF. The CDR3 DNA reads as TGTGCCGTCGGCGGCGGGGGGCCTGAGACCCAGTACTTC.

The V and J genes are TRBV13 and TRBJ2-3, with 7 bases that match TRBD2. This CDR3 has 16 residues. Germline V gene data show CDR1 as PRHDT and CDR2 as FYEKMQ (reference sequence). V shed 8 bases and J 0 bases; nucleotides not matched to a gene: 11. CDR3 loop: CASSGGSSYSTDTQYF. CDR3 DNA: TGTGCCAGCTCGGGCGGGAGCTCATATAGCACAGATACGCAGTATTTT.

This chain connects TRBV10-3 to TRBJ2-1; 9 bases agree with TRBD2. The CDR3 consists of 15 residues. Germline values: CDR1 ENHRY, CDR2 SYGVKD. Trimming removed 7 bases from V and 4 bases from J; junction bases left unmatched: 8. The CDR3 here is CAINRKSGGYNEQFF. The DNA of the CDR3 is TGTGCCATCAATCGAAAGAGCGGGGGGTACAATGAGCAGTTCTTC.

The chain couples TRBV9 to TRBJ1-1; TRBD1 is a possible D gene (5 bases). The germline gives CDR1 SGDLS, CDR2 YYNGEE. The V gene lost 4 bases and the J gene lost 4 bases, with 14 bases spanning the gap. The CDR3 is made up of 14 amino acids. The CDR3 DNA reads as TGTGCCAGCAGCCCCAGTGGGGGGAGCACTGAAGCTTTCTTT. Protein sequence: CASSPSGGSTEAFF.

V is TRBV11-3 and J is TRBJ1-5; 7 bases match TRBD1. With V trimmed by 7 bases and J by 0 bases, 15 bases remained unmatched. This CDR3 region has 18 residues. CDR1 is SGHNT and CDR2 is YENEEA in the germline V gene. The CDR3 sequence: CASKKAYTGVYSNQPQHF. The DNA of the CDR3 is TGTGCCAGCAAAAAGGCATATACAGGGGTATATAGCAATCAGCCCCAGCATTTT.

The chain recombines TRBV12-3 or TRBV12-4 with TRBJ1-1, with D unresolved. V lost 6 bases and J 4 bases, leaving 9 bases between the germline ends. This CDR3 spans 12 amino acids. CDR3 sequence (DNA): TGTGCCAGCAGCAGGTGGGTCACTGAAGCTTTCTTT. It specifies CASSRWVTEAFF.

The rearrangement links TRBV2 to TRBJ2-7, with a weak D call TRBD1 (5 bases). Germline loops: CDR1 SNHLY, CDR2 FYNNEI. The CDR3 is made up of 14 amino acids. The V gene lost 4 bases and the J gene lost 2 bases, with 12 bases spanning the gap. CDR3 nucleotides: TGTGCCAGCAGTGCGTCAGGGCCCCCCTACGAGCAGTACTTC. Encoded protein: CASSASGPPYEQYF.